The source of this T cell receptor (beta chain) is a study of blood T cell repertoires in COVID-19. Under the authors' procedure: Using reference gene primer amplification, nucleated cell counts were estimated. Sequencing was performed with immunoSEQ multiplex PCR; in TCRdb, only in-frame clones are kept and a portion is missing. For V, J and clone size, that table is used; D and trimming come from the DNA. The repertoire holds hundreds of thousands of clones, nearly 90% seen once, with around 1.9% in the top ten. This CDR3 comprises 15 residues. Germline loops: CDR1 MDHEN, CDR2 SYDVKM. V dropped 6 bases and J dropped 6; count of bases not matched to a gene: 9.

The TCR sequence derives from a woman aged 25-40 years with COVID-19, enrolled during active disease. The chain carries TRBV28 and TRBJ2-7; 12 positions match TRBD1. The sequenced material came from peripheral blood. This CDR3 reads CASRSSGQGATEQYV. Here the CDR3 DNA reads TGTGCCAGCAGGTCCTCGGGACAGGGGGCTACCGAGCAGTACGTC.